What follows is one T cell receptor beta chain and its context. The antigen is undetermined. This sample was included in a study of shared clonotypes between healthy human individuals. Study results and limitations: It was only blood that was sampled, and tissue repertoires likely differ.

CDR3 length: 13 amino acids. CDR1 KGHSH and CDR2 LQKENI come from the germline V gene. Trimming removed 6 bases at V and 2 bases at J, with 10 bases between. As processed by the authors: From ImmunoSEQ came sequences covering only the junction and carrying no quality scores, so filtering differed. The repertoire was sequenced with immunoSEQ multiplex PCR; TCRdb's copy has only in-frame clones and lacks some. V and J calls and clone size are those listed in that table; D and trimming were worked out from the DNA. The data hold 2.5 million or so clones, with roughly nine tenths observed a single time. This clonotype was sampled from a man between 18 and 29 years old in good health. What was sequenced was naive CD4+ T cells sorted from blood. Subset: CD45RA+ positively selected. V usage is TRBV18 and J usage is TRBJ1-2; D may be TRBD1 (6 bases). The CDR3 loop is CASSMDRNYGYTF. The CDR3 nucleotides read TGTGCCAGCTCTATGGACAGAAACTATGGCTACACCTTC.